This T cell receptor (beta chain) comes out of a study of vaccination effects on CD4 cells after COVID-19. This clone has just one count. No antigen is known for it. Sequencing was performed with immunoSEQ multiplex PCR; in TCRdb, only in-frame clones are kept and a portion is missing. The sample carries under 65,000 clones, 75% to 85% recorded once. The CDR3 has 16 residues. Germline V gene lookup returns CDR1 GTSNPN and CDR2 SVGIG (reference sequence). The ends were cut back, 0 bases at V and 5 bases at J, with 19 bases in the middle. Pools of viral peptides were used by the ViraFEST assay to expand antigen-specific CD4+ T cells ahead of sequencing. After roughly 9 days in culture, the CD4+ T cells were isolated. SARS-CoV-2 infection was confirmed by PCR in the person between March and December 2020.

The chain employs TRBV30 and TRBJ2-5; D might be TRBD2 (6 bases). The sample consisted of CD4+ T cells from PBMCs cultured with HIV peptides, taken before COVID-19 vaccination. Sample subset: HIV-1 Nef peptide pool negative control/reference culture. The sequence was obtained from a human donor who had a prior SARS-CoV-2 infection. The CDR3 coding sequence is TGTGCCTGGAGTGTAGGCCCAGGGAGGTTTGGGGAGACCCAGTACTTC. The encoded protein is CAWSVGPGRFGETQYF. Full variable domain (outside the CDR3, taken from reference TRBV30 and TRBJ2-5): SQTIHQWPATLVQPVGSPLSLECTVEGTSNPNLYWYRQAAGRGLQLLFYSVGIGQISSEVPQNLSASRPQDRQFILSSKKLLLSDSGFYLCAWSVGPGRFGETQYFGPGTRLLVL.